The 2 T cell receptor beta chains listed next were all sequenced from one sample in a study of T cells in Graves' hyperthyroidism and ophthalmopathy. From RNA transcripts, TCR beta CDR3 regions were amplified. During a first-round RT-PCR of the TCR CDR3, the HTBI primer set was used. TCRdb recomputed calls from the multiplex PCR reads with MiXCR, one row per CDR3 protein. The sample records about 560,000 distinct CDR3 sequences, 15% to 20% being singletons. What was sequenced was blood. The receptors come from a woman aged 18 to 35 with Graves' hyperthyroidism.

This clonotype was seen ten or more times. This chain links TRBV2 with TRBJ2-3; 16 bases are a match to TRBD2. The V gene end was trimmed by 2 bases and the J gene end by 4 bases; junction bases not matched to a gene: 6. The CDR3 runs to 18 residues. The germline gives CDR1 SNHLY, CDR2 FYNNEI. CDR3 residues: CASSELSGTSGRADTQYF. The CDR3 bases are TGTGCCAGCAGTGAACTCTCCGGGACTAGCGGGAGGGCAGATACGCAGTATTTT.

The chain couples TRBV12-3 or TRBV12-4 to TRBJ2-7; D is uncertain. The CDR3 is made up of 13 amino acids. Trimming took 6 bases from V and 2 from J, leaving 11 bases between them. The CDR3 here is CASSPHGAYEQYF. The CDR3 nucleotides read TGTGCCAGCAGCCCTCACGGTGCCTACGAGCAGTACTTC.